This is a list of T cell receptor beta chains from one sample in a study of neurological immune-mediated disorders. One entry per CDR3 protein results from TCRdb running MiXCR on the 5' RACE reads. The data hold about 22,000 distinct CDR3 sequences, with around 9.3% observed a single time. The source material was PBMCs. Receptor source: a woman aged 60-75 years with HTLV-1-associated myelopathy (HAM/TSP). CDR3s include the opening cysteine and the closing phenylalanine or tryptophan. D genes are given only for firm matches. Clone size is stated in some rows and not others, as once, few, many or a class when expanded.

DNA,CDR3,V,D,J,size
TGTGCCAGCAGCGTAACTGCTAGCGTCGGTAACAATGAGCAGTTCTTC,CASSVTASVGNNEQFF,TRBV9,-,TRBJ2-1,many
TGCGCCAGCAGCAACTTACAGGGGAACACCGGGGAGCTGTTTTTT,CASSNLQGNTGELFF,TRBV5-1,-,TRBJ2-2,medium-sized
TGCAGTGCTAGGCTTGGTAGAGAAGGATCAGATACGCAGTATTTT,CSARLGREGSDTQYF,TRBV20-1,-,TRBJ2-3,many
TGCAGTGCTAGAAAGCGTAGGGGCGGTTCCGTTTTGTCCCAGTACTTC,CSARKRRGGSVLSQYF,TRBV20-1,-,TRBJ2-5,many
TGCAGTGCTAGGGTCGATAGCCGCACAGATACGCAGTATTTT,CSARVDSRTDTQYF,TRBV20-1,-,TRBJ2-3,many
TGCGCCAGCAGCTTGGGGGACGCCCGAACCGGGGAGCTGTTTTTT,CASSLGDARTGELFF,TRBV5-1,-,TRBJ2-2,many
TGTGCCAGCAGTGCACGAATAACCGGGACAGGGCTGATCACCTACGAGCAGTACTTC,CASSARITGTGLITYEQYF,TRBV6-1,TRBD1,TRBJ2-7,-
TGTGCCAGCAGCCCCATGCCCTGGGGGGCGGGAGGCTACACCTTC,CASSPMPWGAGGYTF,TRBV7-2,-,TRBJ1-2,many
TGCGCCAGCAGCGAACGACAGGGGGCGAGAACAGATACGCAGTATTTT,CASSERQGARTDTQYF,TRBV5-1,TRBD1,TRBJ2-3,many
TGCAGTGCTAGAGCGGGACAGGGGGCGGGAAGCTACACCTTC,CSARAGQGAGSYTF,TRBV20-1,TRBD1,TRBJ1-2,many
TGCGCCAGCAGCCAAGGTTACAGGACACTTAACACTGAAGCTTTCTTT,CASSQGYRTLNTEAFF,TRBV5-1,-,TRBJ1-1,many
TGTGCCAGCAGTTACTCCGTCGTGGCTAGCGCCTACGAGCAGTACTTC,CASSYSVVASAYEQYF,TRBV6-6,-,TRBJ2-7,many
TGCGCCAGCAGCTTGGTGGGCAGTAGCAATCAGCCCCAGCATTTT,CASSLVGSSNQPQHF,TRBV5-1,-,TRBJ1-5,many
TGCGCCAGCAGCTTATACAGGGGCTACGAGCAGTACTTC,CASSLYRGYEQYF,TRBV5-1,TRBD1,TRBJ2-7,many
TGCAGCGTTGAAGTTCGAATGGGACAGAACTATGGCTACACCTTC,CSVEVRMGQNYGYTF,TRBV29-1,TRBD1,TRBJ1-2,many
TGTGCCAGCTCATTCTCTCAGGTAGCGGGCGCCTACGAGCAGTACTTC,CASSFSQVAGAYEQYF,TRBV18,TRBD2,TRBJ2-7,few
TGCAGTGCTAGGGCAACCTTCTACGAGCAGTACTTC,CSARATFYEQYF,TRBV20-1,-,TRBJ2-7,many
TGCGCCAGCAGCTTGGTTAGCGGGAACACCGGGGAGCTGTTTTTT,CASSLVSGNTGELFF,TRBV5-1,-,TRBJ2-2,many
-,CASSFYICSARPLFGDAEAFF,TRBV5-6,-,TRBJ1-1,-
TGCGCCAGCAGCACAGTTGCTGGGGCCAACGTCCTGACTTTC,CASSTVAGANVLTF,TRBV5-1,-,TRBJ2-6,many
TGCGCCAGCAGCTTGGGTTTAACAGGAGATCAGCCCCAGCATTTT,CASSLGLTGDQPQHF,TRBV5-1,-,TRBJ1-5,many
TGCGCCAGCAGCATGGCTAAGGGACAGGGGATGGAGACCCAGTACTTC,CASSMAKGQGMETQYF,TRBV5-1,TRBD1,TRBJ2-5,many
TGCAGTGCTAGAGGGACAGGGGGCTATGGCTACACCTTC,CSARGTGGYGYTF,TRBV20-1,TRBD1,TRBJ1-2,many
TGCGCCAGCAGCTTCGGTGGGGGGGCGAATGAGCAGTTCTTC,CASSFGGGANEQFF,TRBV5-1,-,TRBJ2-1,many
TGCAGTGCAAAGACAGGGTTGTCTGAAGCTTTCTTT,CSAKTGLSEAFF,TRBV20-1,TRBD1,TRBJ1-1,many
TGCGCCAGCAGTCGAGTGGCAACAGGGCTGAGCAACACCGGGGAGCTGTTTTTT,CASSRVATGLSNTGELFF,TRBV10-1,-,TRBJ2-2,few
TGCGCCAGCAGCTTGGATGCAGGGACCTACGAGCAGTACTTC,CASSLDAGTYEQYF,TRBV5-1,-,TRBJ2-7,many
TGTGCCAGCAGTGAACAAGACGACAGAGCACTAGCGGGGATCCCCTACAATGAGCAGTTCTTC,CASSEQDDRALAGIPYNEQFF,TRBV6-1,TRBD2,TRBJ2-1,many
TGCAGTGCAAAGGCCGGACTAGCGGGGGGGCTGTACGAGACCCAGTACTTC,CSAKAGLAGGLYETQYF,TRBV20-1,TRBD2,TRBJ2-5,many
TGTGCCAGCAGTTACGGGCCGAACACTGAAGCTTTCTTT,CASSYGPNTEAFF,TRBV6-5,-,TRBJ1-1,many
TGCAGTGCTAGTGCCAGGATCTACGAGCAGTACTTC,CSASARIYEQYF,TRBV20-1,-,TRBJ2-7,many
TGCAGTGCTAGAGGCAACAGCCTAGGCTCCTACGAGCAGTACTTC,CSARGNSLGSYEQYF,TRBV20-1,-,TRBJ2-7,medium-sized
TGCGCCAGCAGCTTGGGTGGGGTTCAAAACGAGCAGTACTTC,CASSLGGVQNEQYF,TRBV5-1,-,TRBJ2-7,many
TGCAGTGGGCAGGACCAAGAGACCCAGTACTTC,CSGQDQETQYF,TRBV20-1,-,TRBJ2-5,many
TGTGCCATCAGTGGGGGAGAGACTTCTAGCACAGATACGCAGTATTTT,CAISGGETSSTDTQYF,TRBV10-3,-,TRBJ2-3,many
TGTGCCAGCAGCTTAGCTACTGGATACTATGGCTACACCTTC,CASSLATGYYGYTF,TRBV7-9,-,TRBJ1-2,many
TGTGCCATCAGTCCGGGGACTACGAACACTGAAGCTTTCTTT,CAISPGTTNTEAFF,TRBV10-3,-,TRBJ1-1,many
TGTGCCAGCAGCCAGGGTGTTGAAGCTTTCTTT,CASSQGVEAFF,TRBV3-1,-,TRBJ1-1,many
TGCAGCGTTGAATTGAGGGGGCACTCCTACGAGCAGTACTTC,CSVELRGHSYEQYF,TRBV29-1,TRBD1,TRBJ2-7,medium-sized
TGTGCCTTGGCGACGGGGTTAACTTACGAGCAGTACTTC,CALATGLTYEQYF,TRBV30,-,TRBJ2-7,many
TGTGCCAGCAGCCGGCGGGGGGGTAATGAAAAACTGTTTTTT,CASSRRGGNEKLFF,TRBV11-2,-,TRBJ1-4,many
TGCAGTGCTAGGAGGGGGTGGGATGAAGCTTTCTTT,CSARRGWDEAFF,TRBV20-1,-,TRBJ1-1,many
TGTGCCAGCAGTTACCGGGACAGGCCACTGGGAGAGACCCAGTACTTC,CASSYRDRPLGETQYF,TRBV6-6,TRBD1,TRBJ2-5,few
TGTGTCATCACCGTGACAGGGTGCCCGAACACTGAAGCTTTCTTT,CVITVTGCPNTEAFF,TRBV10-3,TRBD1,TRBJ1-1,-
TGCACGGCTAGCGGGGGGGCCCGCACAGATACGCAGTATTTT,CTASGGARTDTQYF,TRBV20-1,TRBD2,TRBJ2-3,-
TGCGCCAGCAGCTTGGCCGGGTCCAATTGGAATTCACCCCTCCACTTT,CASSLAGSNWNSPLHF,TRBV5-1,-,TRBJ1-6,many
TGCGCCAGCAGCTTGAACCGGGGGGGCAGGGACGAGCAGTACTTC,CASSLNRGGRDEQYF,TRBV5-1,TRBD2,TRBJ2-7,many
TGTGCCAGCATGGGCCCGTCGAGCTCCTACAATGAGCAGTTCTTC,CASMGPSSSYNEQFF,TRBV6-5,-,TRBJ2-1,many
TGTGCCACTGTCCGGGACACTGACGACGAGCAGTACTTC,CATVRDTDDEQYF,TRBV24-1,-,TRBJ2-7,many
TGCGCCAGCAGACAAGATATTGGCGGGGGGCGCACAGATACGCAGTATTTT,CASRQDIGGGRTDTQYF,TRBV4-1,TRBD2,TRBJ2-3,many
TGCAGTGCTCTCGGACAGGGTGAAAAACTGTTTTTT,CSALGQGEKLFF,TRBV20-1,TRBD1,TRBJ1-4,many
TGTGCCAGCAGCCCGGTAGGTCACCGGGGCACTGAAGCTTTCTTT,CASSPVGHRGTEAFF,TRBV7-2,-,TRBJ1-1,many
TGCGCCAGCAGCAGGGGGGCGACAGGGAACACTGAAGCTTTCTTT,CASSRGATGNTEAFF,TRBV5-1,-,TRBJ1-1,many
TGTGCCAGCGGGATTGAACGCCTGAACCCTTGGACTTTCTTT,CASGIERLNPWTFF,TRBV2,-,TRBJ1-1,many